The 22 T cell receptor beta chains below all came from one sample that was sequenced in a study of shared clonotypes between healthy human individuals. TCRdb's table, derived via immunoSEQ multiplex PCR, lists solely in-frame clones and lacks some. Of approximately 500,000 clones listed, about four fifths are singletons. Input material: PBMCs. These receptors were taken from a woman aged 40 to 50 in good health. Some clones in this sample may be carry-over from other donors' samples.

The chain is built from TRBV27 and TRBJ2-3, with 8 bases lining up with TRBD1. Losses at the gene ends were 5 bases for V and 4 bases for J; bases not matched to a gene: 5. CDR1 is MNHEY and CDR2 is SMNVEV in the germline V gene (reference sequence). This CDR3 has 14 amino acids. The CDR3 region is CASSPDRGSDTQYF. CDR3 nucleotides: TGTGCCAGCAGTCCAGACAGGGGATCAGATACGCAGTATTTT.

V is TRBV4-1 and J is TRBJ2-7; D is undetermined. The CDR3 consists of 15 residues. Germline values: CDR1 MGHRA, CDR2 YSYEKL. Between the trimmed V and J ends, which lost 4 bases and 1 base, there was a span of 14 bases. CDR3 DNA sequence: TGCGCCAGCAGCCTCGGACCGGCCGGATCCTACGAGCAGTACTTC. Protein: CASSLGPAGSYEQYF.

The V call is TRBV9, the J call TRBJ2-3; 10 bases fit TRBD2. CDR3 length: 15 residues. J was trimmed by 6 bases and V by 2 bases; bases with no gene match: 6. CDR1 is SGDLS and CDR2 is YYNGEE in the germline V gene. CDR3 sequence reads: CASSVFLAGVDTQYF. CDR3 DNA: TGTGCCAGCAGCGTTTTCCTAGCGGGAGTGGATACGCAGTATTTT.

The sample holds many counts of this clone. The CDR3: CASRNSGQGNIQYF. The DNA of the CDR3 is TGTGCCAGCAGAAATAGTGGACAGGGAAACATTCAGTACTTC. The chain uses TRBV2 and TRBJ2-4, with TRBD1 identical over 8 bases. The junction had 7 bases not matched to a gene; V was cut back by 6 bases and J by 6 bases. There are 14 residues in the CDR3. Germline CDR1 and CDR2: SNHLY and FYNNEI.

J is TRBJ1-6 and V is TRBV30, with 7 bases matching TRBD1. There are 14 residues in the CDR3. Unmatched junction bases numbered 4, after V lost 1 base and J lost 7 bases. The germline V gene has CDR1 GTSNPN and CDR2 SVGIG (reference sequence). The CDR3 reads CAWSAGTENSPLHF. The CDR3 region has the DNA TGTGCCTGGAGTGCCGGGACAGAGAATTCACCCCTCCACTTT.

The gene calls are TRBV5-4 and TRBJ2-7; 7 positions agree with TRBD1. Trimming at V came to 4 bases and at J to 1 base, leaving 8 bases not matched to a gene. Germline V gene lookup returns CDR1 SGHNT and CDR2 YYREEE (reference sequence). The CDR3 contains 15 residues. Here the CDR3 DNA reads TGTGCCAGCAGCCCCGGCGCAGGGGGATCCTACGAGCAGTACTTC. This sequence encodes CASSPGAGGSYEQYF.

On this clone: This CDR3 is also generated by other DNA sequences in the sample. The V gene is TRBV25-1, the J gene TRBJ1-2; 7 positions agree with TRBD1. The J segment lost 3 bases and the V segment lost 10 bases, leaving 23 bases of the junction unmatched. The CDR3 length is 18 residues. Germline CDR1 and CDR2: MGHDK and SYGVNS. This CDR3 reads CAIAVFPGQRNTDYGYTF. DNA of the CDR3: TGTGCCATAGCCGTATTCCCGGGACAGCGGAATACGGACTATGGCTACACCTTC.

J is TRBJ2-3 and V is TRBV28; 12 bases are a match to TRBD2. The V gene's germline CDR1 is MDHEN and CDR2 SYDVKM. The V gene end was trimmed by 6 bases and the J gene end by 6 bases; junction bases not matched to a gene: 16. The CDR3 consists of 18 residues. In DNA form, the CDR3 reads TGTGCCAGCAGATCCCCTAGACTAGCGGGAGAGAGGCGTGATACGCAGTATTTT. It is translated as CASRSPRLAGERRDTQYF.

The gene calls are TRBV11-3 and TRBJ2-7; D may be TRBD1 or TRBD2 (7 bases each). The CDR3 length is 14 residues. V lost 6 bases and J lost 3, with 15 bases in between. CDR1 and CDR2 from the germline V gene are SGHNT and YENEEA. In nucleotides, the CDR3 is TGTGCCAGCAGTCTAGGGGGGGACAGCTACGAGCAGTACTTC. Its protein product is CASSLGGDSYEQYF.

This sequence joins TRBV15 and TRBJ2-1, with D possibly being TRBD2 (6 bases). Looked up from germline, CDR1 is LNHNV and CDR2 is YYDKDF (reference sequence). This CDR3 is 17 amino acids long. V dropped 1 base and J dropped 4 bases, with 17 bases sitting between them. The CDR3 spells CATSRGGGPGTYNEQFF. The DNA of the CDR3 is TGTGCCACCAGCAGAGGTGGTGGCCCTGGGACTTACAATGAGCAGTTCTTC. Based on the CDR3 plus reference TRBV15 and TRBJ2-1, the full variable domain is DAMVIQNPRYQVTQFGKPVTLSCSQTLNHNVMYWYQQKSSQAPKLLFHYYDKDFNNEADTPDNFQSRRPNTSFCFLDIRSPGLGDTAMYLCATSRGGGPGTYNEQFFGPGTRLTVL.

V is TRBV2 and J is TRBJ2-7, with 7 bases fitting TRBD2. Trimming took 7 bases from V and 0 from J; bases not matched to a gene: 15. The CDR3 consists of 17 residues. Germline V gives CDR1 SNHLY, CDR2 FYNNEI. The CDR3, as DNA: TGTGCCAGCACTGGCGGGGGACTACTGGGAAGCTCCTACGAGCAGTACTTC. Its protein product is CASTGGGLLGSSYEQYF.

This clone was detected only once. This chain links TRBV2 with TRBJ1-1; D uncertain. Germline V gives CDR1 SNHLY, CDR2 FYNNEI. V was clipped by 1 base and J by 0 bases, with 6 bases between them. The CDR3 consists of 14 residues. CDR3: CASSEEVLNTEAFF. For the CDR3, the DNA is TGTGCCAGCAGTGAAGAGGTGCTGAACACTGAAGCTTTCTTT.

The CDR3 sequence is CASSAGTGFFETQYF. DNA of the CDR3: TGTGCCAGCAGTGCCGGGACAGGGTTCTTCGAGACCCAGTACTTC. V usage is TRBV6-1 and J usage is TRBJ2-5; TRBD1 aligns across 9 bases. V gave up 4 bases and J gave up 5 bases; unmatched junction bases: 8. Germline assignment: CDR1 MNHNS and CDR2 SASEGT. The CDR3 totals 15 residues.

This clone has only a few counts. The rearrangement uses TRBV19 and TRBJ1-1; D remains unclear. The CDR3 is 14 residues long. CDR1 LNHDA and CDR2 SQIVND come from the germline V gene (reference sequence). V was clipped by 8 bases and J by 0 bases, with 13 bases between them. CDR3 nucleotides: TGTGCCAGTTGGCCGGGTTGGGTGAACACTGAAGCTTTCTTT. Protein product: CASWPGWVNTEAFF.

The chain recombines TRBV5-4 with TRBJ2-3; D remains ambiguous. V dropped 4 bases and J dropped 0 bases, with 3 bases sitting between them. The V gene's germline CDR1 is SGHNT and CDR2 YYREEE (reference sequence). This CDR3 has 12 residues. The CDR3 nucleotides read TGTGCCAGCAGCAGTAGCACAGATACGCAGTATTTT. Protein product: CASSSSTDTQYF.

The chain recombines TRBV7-8 with TRBJ2-7; D uncertain. V was clipped by 1 base and J by 0 bases, with 10 bases between them. Germline V lookup: CDR1 SGHVS, CDR2 FQNEAQ. The CDR3 sequence is 15 residues long. The DNA for the CDR3 is TGTGCCAGCAGCTTAGTTCCGACTGGCTCCTACGAGCAGTACTTC. Protein product: CASSLVPTGSYEQYF.

V and J are TRBV5-1 and TRBJ1-5; D may be TRBD1 (6 bases). CDR1 and CDR2 from the germline V gene are SGHRS and YFSETQ. V was clipped by 1 base and J by 5 bases, with 13 bases between them. This CDR3 comprises 15 residues. In DNA, the CDR3 is TGCGCCAGCAGCTTGATGGGGACAAGGGATCAGCCCCAGCATTTT. Its translation is CASSLMGTRDQPQHF.

The chain is built from TRBV10-2 and TRBJ2-1; D gene unclear. The V gene lost 4 bases and the J gene lost 12 bases, with 10 bases spanning the gap. The CDR3 has 11 amino acids. Germline V lookup: CDR1 WSHSY, CDR2 SAAADI. The CDR3 protein is CASSALGGQFF. In nucleotides, the CDR3 is TGCGCCAGCAGTGCTCTAGGTGGGCAGTTCTTC.

V usage is TRBV7-8 and J usage is TRBJ2-7; TRBD1 agrees at 10 bases. The V segment lost 2 bases and the J segment 2 bases; nucleotides outside the gene matches: 9. The CDR3 contains 17 residues. Germline values: CDR1 SGHVS, CDR2 FQNEAQ. The CDR3: CASSLNTGTGETYEQYF. The CDR3 DNA follows: TGTGCCAGCAGCTTAAACACCGGGACAGGGGAGACCTACGAGCAGTACTTC.

V is TRBV7-2 and J is TRBJ2-5, with 9 bases that match TRBD2. The CDR3 sequence is 15 residues long. V shed 5 bases and J 4 bases; nucleotides not matched to a gene: 8. CDR1 and CDR2 (germline): SGHTA, FQGNSA. Written as DNA, the CDR3 is TGTGCCAGCAGCCCCCAGGGGCGGGAGGGAGAGACCCAGTACTTC. As protein: CASSPQGREGETQYF. Full variable domain (remainder filled in from reference TRBV7-2 and TRBJ2-5): GAGVSQSPSNKVTEKGKDVELRCDPISGHTALYWYRQSLGQGLEFLIYFQGNSAPDKSGLPSDRFSAERTGGSVSTLTIQRTQQEDSAVYLCASSPQGREGETQYFGPGTRLLVL.

J is TRBJ1-2 and V is TRBV19; D unclear. Germline CDR1 is LNHDA and CDR2 is SQIVND (reference sequence). CDR3 length: 13 amino acids. Trimming removed 3 bases from V and 4 bases from J, with 9 bases in between. CDR3 in DNA: TGTGCCAGTAGTATGGGTACGGGCTATGGCTACACCTTC. It encodes CASSMGTGYGYTF.

This chain joins TRBV4-1 and TRBJ1-5; 11 bases line up with TRBD1. CDR3 length equals 16 residues. J was trimmed by 6 bases and V by 1 base; bases with no gene match: 5. Germline V CDR1 and CDR2: MGHRA, YSYEKL. DNA of the CDR3: TGCGCCAGCAGCCAAGTAGGACAGGGGGCTGTTCAGCCCCAGCATTTT. Its protein product is CASSQVGQGAVQPQHF.